A single sample is the source of the 22 T cell receptor beta chains below, sequenced in a study of cytomegalovirus exposure and HLA in healthy donors (dated by TCRdb to about 2017). Libraries were made using the immunoSEQ multiplex PCR assay. Here the immuneACCESS table is served through TCRdb, limited to in-frame sequences with V and J called. Missing clones are a known gap in these copies; in checked studies unresolved V genes cover under half, and the rest lacks a known reason. Across this sample there are 200,000 to 250,000 clones, with approximately 82% seen only once. The ten largest clonotypes hold 4.5% to 6% of the sample. Sequencing was carried out using PBMCs. The receptors come from a woman aged 18-29 years in good health and CMV-seronegative.

This rearrangement joins TRBV9 to TRBJ1-5; 8 bases line up with TRBD1. Germline trimming cut 7 bases from V and 3 bases from J; bases unmatched to any gene: 3. From germline, CDR1 is SGDLS and CDR2 YYNGEE. This CDR3 contains 13 residues. In nucleotides, the CDR3 is TGTGCCAGCGGACAGGGCCTCAATCAGCCCCAGCATTTT. The encoded protein is CASGQGLNQPQHF.

A single count supports this clone. This chain links TRBV27 with TRBJ1-2, with 11 bases lining up with TRBD1. V shed 2 bases and J 7 bases; nucleotides not matched to a gene: 3. The CDR3 covers 14 residues. In germline, CDR1 is MNHEY, CDR2 SMNVEV (reference sequence). CDR3 in DNA: TGTGCCAGCAGTTTAATCGGGACAGGGGGTGGCTACACCTTC. Translating it yields CASSLIGTGGGYTF.

V gene TRBV5-4 combines with J gene TRBJ2-7; 8 bases map to TRBD1. V shed 3 bases, J shed 5 bases, and the junction held 13 bases outside the gene matches. The CDR3 has 16 residues. Per germline, CDR1 SGHNT and CDR2 YYREEE (reference sequence). CDR3 in amino acids: CASSSRTGQAIHEQYF. Written as DNA, the CDR3 is TGTGCCAGCAGCTCACGGACAGGGCAAGCTATCCACGAGCAGTACTTC.

The rearrangement joins TRBV4-2 to TRBJ1-1; unclear D gene. The CDR3 has 14 amino acids. The V and J ends lost 4 bases and 5 bases respectively, with 14 bases between them. Germline CDR1 LGHNA, CDR2 YNFKEQ. CDR3 in DNA: TGTGCCAGCAGCCCCGGAGGAGGGCGGACTGAAGCTTTCTTT. This translates into CASSPGGGRTEAFF.

V and J are TRBV30 and TRBJ1-5; D is unresolved. V lost 0 bases and J 1 base, leaving 16 bases between the germline ends. There are 17 residues in the CDR3. Germline V gene lookup returns CDR1 GTSNPN and CDR2 SVGIG (reference sequence). In DNA form, the CDR3 reads TGTGCCTGGAGTGTACGGGGTGGGGTAATGAGCAATCAGCCCCAGCATTTT. Protein: CAWSVRGGVMSNQPQHF. Full variable domain (missing parts from reference TRBV30 and TRBJ1-5): SQTIHQWPATLVQPVGSPLSLECTVEGTSNPNLYWYRQAAGRGLQLLFYSVGIGQISSEVPQNLSASRPQDRQFILSSKKLLLSDSGFYLCAWSVRGGVMSNQPQHFGDGTRLSIL.

The gene calls are TRBV6-5 and TRBJ1-2; D is uncertain. The CDR3 spans 13 residues. Germline V gene sequence: CDR1 MNHEY, CDR2 SVGAGI. Trimming left V 2 bases short and J 2 bases short, with 6 bases between. CDR3: CASSYAQNYGYTF. CDR3 DNA sequence: TGTGCCAGCAGTTACGCTCAGAACTATGGCTACACCTTC.

For the CDR3, the DNA is TGTGCCAGCAGCACAGGACTAGCGGGACTGAACCTAGCCAAAAACATTCAGTACTTC. This translates into CASSTGLAGLNLAKNIQYF. The chain employs TRBV5-8 and TRBJ2-4, with 12 bases aligning to TRBD2. Germline V gives CDR1 SGHTS, CDR2 YDEGEE. The CDR3 is made up of 19 amino acids. J lost 0 bases, V lost 4 bases, and 11 bases had no gene match.

The chain recombines TRBV11-2 with TRBJ1-1; D ambiguous. V was trimmed by 5 bases and J by 1 base, leaving 11 bases between them. The germline gives CDR1 SGHAT, CDR2 FQNNGV. This CDR3 has 14 amino acids. The CDR3 DNA reads as TGTGCCAGCAGCCATTCGGACCGGAACACTGAAGCTTTCTTT. This codes for CASSHSDRNTEAFF. Full variable domain (outside the CDR3, taken from reference TRBV11-2 and TRBJ1-1): EAGVAQSPRYKIIEKRQSVAFWCNPISGHATLYWYQQILGQGPKLLIQFQNNGVVDDSQLPKDRFSAERLKGVDSTLKIQPAKLEDSAVYLCASSHSDRNTEAFFGQGTRLTVV.

This clone appeared a single time. The chain joins TRBV5-5 to TRBJ2-2; 9 bases agree with TRBD2. Germline CDR1 is SGHKS and CDR2 is YYEKEE (reference sequence). CDR3 length equals 18 residues. The trim removed 2 bases at V and 2 bases at J, leaving 10 bases unmatched. The DNA for the CDR3 is TGTGCCAGCAGCTTCCCCGGGACTAGCCTAATCAACACCGGGGAGCTGTTTTTT. Translating gives CASSFPGTSLINTGELFF.

The chain links TRBV6-1 to TRBJ1-5; TRBD1 aligns across 8 bases. CDR1 is MNHNS and CDR2 is SASEGT in the germline V gene. Trimming at V came to 9 bases and at J to 4 bases, leaving 2 bases not matched to a gene. There are 12 residues in the CDR3. CDR3 bases: TGTGCCAGTGGACAGGGTAATCAGCCCCAGCATTTT. As protein: CASGQGNQPQHF.

There are a few counts of this clone. Here the CDR3 reads CASSPRAGSSYEQYF. The CDR3 coding sequence is TGTGCCAGCAGCCCCCGGGCAGGGAGCTCCTACGAGCAGTACTTC. The chain recombines TRBV7-2 with TRBJ2-7, with D possibly being TRBD1 or TRBD2 (5 bases each). The CDR3 consists of 15 residues. Germline values: CDR1 SGHTA, CDR2 FQGNSA. Trimming cost V 5 bases and J 0 bases, with 14 bases left between them.

This clone was counted once. The V gene is TRBV27, the J gene TRBJ2-1; D unresolved. Trimming took 4 bases from V and 8 from J, leaving 15 bases between them. Per the germline V gene, CDR1 is MNHEY and CDR2 is SMNVEV (reference sequence). This CDR3 is 14 amino acids long. Here the CDR3 DNA reads TGTGCCAGCAGTTACGAGTCGTTAAGCGATGAGCAGTTCTTC. This sequence encodes CASSYESLSDEQFF.

This clone appeared once. The chain is built from TRBV27 and TRBJ1-1, with TRBD1 identical over 8 bases. CDR3 length: 14 residues. Germline assignment: CDR1 MNHEY and CDR2 SMNVEV (reference sequence). V lost 5 bases, J lost 3 bases, and 5 bases stayed unmatched. The CDR3 protein is CASSHPDRDTEAFF. The CDR3 nucleotides are TGTGCCAGCAGTCACCCGGACAGGGACACTGAAGCTTTCTTT.

The V call is TRBV6-5, the J call TRBJ1-2; TRBD1 matches at 9 bases. In germline, CDR1 is MNHEY, CDR2 SVGAGI. After removal of 2 bases from V and 4 bases from J, the junction contained 5 bases not matched to a gene. The CDR3 loop spans 15 amino acids. The CDR3 sequence is CASSYHTGGAYGYTF. The CDR3 DNA sequence: TGTGCCAGCAGTTACCATACAGGGGGCGCCTATGGCTACACCTTC.

The J gene is TRBJ1-5, the V gene TRBV30; D gene unclear. The CDR3 totals 15 residues. Germline V CDR1 and CDR2: GTSNPN, SVGIG (reference sequence). V dropped 0 bases and J dropped 4 bases, with 13 bases sitting between them. The CDR3 here is CAWSVQYRTNQPQHF. DNA of the CDR3: TGTGCCTGGAGTGTACAATACAGAACTAATCAGCCCCAGCATTTT.

The V and J genes are TRBV1 and TRBJ2-7; the D call of TRBD1 is as the table states it, not checked on the DNA. TRBV1 is termed a pseudogene. The CDR3 sequence is 15 residues long. The CDR3 DNA is TGCACCAGCAGCCCTCGGGACAGGGTGGTAAACGAGCAGTACTTC. Its protein is CTSSPRDRVVNEQYF.

J is TRBJ2-7 and V is TRBV27; 7 bases align to TRBD2. V was pared by 7 bases and J by 10 bases, with 10 bases of the junction left unmatched. The length of the CDR3 is 12 residues. Per germline, CDR1 MNHEY and CDR2 SMNVEV (reference sequence). CDR3 loop: CASTLGEREQYF. The CDR3 nucleotides are TGTGCCAGCACCCTGGGGGAGCGGGAACAGTACTTC.

V usage is TRBV5-1 and J usage is TRBJ1-1; D is unclear. The CDR3 length is 13 residues. Germline V CDR1 and CDR2: SGHRS, YFSETQ. The V gene lost 2 bases and the J gene lost 4 bases, with 9 bases spanning the gap. CDR3 region: CASSFSGPTEAFF. The CDR3 coding sequence is TGCGCCAGCAGCTTTTCCGGACCCACTGAAGCTTTCTTT.

This chain connects TRBV5-4 to TRBJ1-2, with 7 positions matching TRBD1. With V trimmed by 3 bases and J by 14 bases, 16 bases remained unmatched. The germline CDR1 and CDR2 sequences are SGHNT and YYREEE (reference sequence). The CDR3 runs 14 residues. The CDR3 loop reads CASSSTARQGPGTF. The CDR3, as DNA: TGTGCCAGCAGCTCCACCGCTCGACAGGGCCCGGGAACCTTC.

The chain recombines TRBV5-1 with TRBJ2-1; 9 bases line up with TRBD1. V trimming: 4 bases; J trimming: 8 bases; junction bases outside the gene matches: 4. This CDR3 spans 13 amino acids. Germline V CDR1 and CDR2: SGHRS, YFSETQ. The chain's CDR3 is CASSRGDRDEQFF. CDR3 in DNA: TGCGCCAGCAGCAGAGGGGACAGGGATGAGCAGTTCTTC.

This chain uses TRBV19 with TRBJ2-5; no firm D call. CDR3 length: 14 residues. Trimming removed 5 bases at V and 0 bases at J, with 10 bases between. Germline V gene sequence: CDR1 LNHDA, CDR2 SQIVND (reference sequence). The CDR3, as DNA: TGTGCCAGTAGTCCGGTGACGGACCAAGAGACCCAGTACTTC. Protein: CASSPVTDQETQYF.

This chain joins TRBV10-3 and TRBJ1-2, with D perhaps TRBD1 (6 bases). The CDR3 covers 13 residues. The germline V gene encodes CDR1 ENHRY and CDR2 SYGVKD. Trimming took 2 bases from V and 8 from J, leaving 12 bases between them. The CDR3 region has the DNA TGTGCCATCAGTGAGGGGGGCGCGTGGGGCTACACCTTC. This codes for CAISEGGAWGYTF.